These 4 T cell receptor beta chains were sequenced from one sample in a study of T cell responses to AZD1222 COVID-19 vaccine. Assay used: immunoSEQ multiplex PCR; TCRdb lists only in-frame clones, some missing. The table includes under 95,000 clones, 90% detected once. The sequences come from peripheral blood, collected on day 0 of AZD1222 vaccination. All receptors derive from an adult in good health.

This chain connects TRBV7-2 to TRBJ1-4, with D possibly matching TRBD1 (5 bases). The V end lost 5 bases, the J end lost 4 bases, and 11 bases lay between the germline ends. CDR1 SGHTA and CDR2 FQGNSA come from the germline V gene. The CDR3 is made up of 14 amino acids. In DNA, the CDR3 is TGTGCCAGCAGCACCAGGGAGGGTAATGAAAAACTGTTTTTT. Translation: CASSTREGNEKLFF.

The chain recombines TRBV6-4 with TRBJ2-2; D call uncertain. The CDR3 has 11 residues. Germline CDR1 is MRHNA and CDR2 is SNTAGT. V shed 6 bases and J shed 4 bases, with 3 bases lying between them. Here the CDR3 DNA reads TGTGCCAGCAGATTCACCGGGGAGCTGTTTTTT. Translating it yields CASRFTGELFF.

This rearrangement joins TRBV30 to TRBJ2-7, with unresolved D. Trimming stripped 0 bases from V and 8 bases from J, with 14 bases between. The CDR3 length is 13 residues. Germline CDR1 GTSNPN, CDR2 SVGIG (reference sequence). CDR3 coding DNA: TGTGCCTGGAGTGTACTACCGGGCTCCCAGCAGTACTTC. This sequence encodes CAWSVLPGSQQYF.

As to this clone: A read error may produce the germline difference seen at one junction end. The chain has TRBV9 and TRBJ1-3; weak D call: TRBD1 (5 bases). The CDR3 totals 10 residues. Germline CDR1 reads SGDLS; CDR2 reads YYNGEE. Written as DNA, the CDR3 is TGCGCTTCAGGGACGAACACCATATATTTT. Its protein is CASGTNTIYF.